This section outlines one TCR beta chain sequence together with its context. The clone's antigen remains unknown. Base quality data are lacking; no much larger clone is found one base away. This record belongs to a study of blood T cell repertoires in COVID-19 (dated by TCRdb to 2018 to 2020). For the wider study: Samples covering the acute and convalescent phases of COVID-19 were provided by collaborators in the United States, Italy and Spain. The material from the prospective study consisted of cDNA or gDNA derived from T cells, B-cell-depleted T cells, or PBMCs. The dataset comprised deeply sampled blood TCRbeta repertoires from subjects exposed to, actively infected with, or recovered from COVID-19. The repertoires were released in a freely available public database meant as a resource for research on the immune response to SARS-CoV-2. The samples were drawn from two sources: the first 160 participants of the ongoing ImmuneRACE study, and over 950 subjects contributed by 6 global collaborators. Sample metadata almost always included a de-identified subject ID, COVID-19 status, age in years and sex. Where available, HLA class I and class II types were taken from metadata supplied by the sample provider and were not determined by assay-based typing.

TCRbeta CDR3 regions were amplified from genomic DNA using the immunoSEQ Assay, a bias-controlled multiplex PCR. Under the source paper's analysis protocol: Within the assay, amplification of reference gene primers was used to estimate how many nucleated cells each sample contained. To quantify the absolute abundance of each unique TCRbeta CDR3 rearrangement, sequence reads were collapsed and filtered. Productive Simpson clonality was computed per sample as the square root of Simpson's diversity index over productive rearrangements. TCRdb took over this immuneACCESS table, retaining in-frame rearrangements with V and J assigned. Such tables are incomplete; in checked studies, under half of the missing clones stem from an unresolved V gene, and the remainder is unexplained. That table is the source of V, J and clone size, and D and trimming were worked out from the DNA. Here the sample has around 360,000 clones; about 90% occur a single time. Of the sample, approximately 3% is held by the ten largest clones.

Spanning cysteine to phenylalanine, the CDR3 consists of 13 amino acids. The CDR3 DNA has 39 bases and is translated from base 1. Trimming accounts for 6 bases at V and 1 base at J, while the number of junction bases matched to no gene is 1. The germline V gene (reference sequence) yields MNHEY for CDR1 and SMNVEV for CDR2. In the prospective study, participants were roughly 18 to 100 years old, resided in about two dozen geographic areas of the United States, and were enrolled through a virtual design. In the prospective study, cohorts were assigned on the basis of participant-reported clinical history obtained from a screening survey and a study questionnaire. Recovered participants in ImmuneRACE Cohort 3 were defined by two consecutive negative NP/OP PCR tests, clearance by a healthcare professional, or resolution of symptoms. Mobile phlebotomists in the prospective study collected whole blood, serum and a nasopharyngeal or oropharyngeal swab from every participant. Prospective study participants could optionally give additional blood draws and questionnaires over an approximately 2-month period. Before DNA extraction, prospective study blood samples were shipped either frozen or at room temperature.

The research as a whole found: Clinical and demographic metadata were provided uncurated, with the amount varying by source and participant.

Sequenced sample: PBMCs or T cells enriched from blood (not recorded which). Here the chain combines TRBV27 and TRBJ1-1; 8 junctional bases match TRBD1. The source is a woman in her 30s who had recovered from COVID-19. CDR3 reads: CASRDRGNTEAFF. At the DNA level, the sequence is TGTGCCAGCAGAGACAGGGGGAACACTGAAGCTTTCTTT.